What follows are 30 T cell receptor beta chains derived from one specimen sequenced in a study of blood T cell repertoires in COVID-19 (dated by TCRdb to the early 2020s). Receptors were amplified or captured by the immunoSEQ multiplex PCR assay. Entries here come from immuneACCESS through TCRdb and include only in-frame sequences with V and J called. Some clones fail to appear in such tables; in the studies checked, an unresolved V gene covers under half of the shortfall, and the cause of the remainder is unknown. For this sample there are 55,000 to 80,000 clones; roughly 71% appear just once. Roughly 27% of the sample is taken by the ten largest. Sample: peripheral blood. Receptors originate from a woman of 80 years or more with acute or convalescent COVID-19.

The chain is built from TRBV30 and TRBJ1-4, with TRBD1 as a possible D gene (5 bases). Germline V gene data show CDR1 as GTSNPN and CDR2 as SVGIG (reference sequence). The V end was cut by 7 bases, the J end by 0 bases, with 18 bases between. This CDR3 is built from 16 residues. CDR3 residues: CAFSGGDKATNEKLFF. The CDR3 DNA follows: TGTGCCTTTTCGGGGGGGGATAAGGCAACTAATGAAAAACTGTTTTTT.

This clone came up a few times. This chain links TRBV5-1 with TRBJ1-3; D is possibly TRBD1 (6 bases). Germline-derived CDR1 and CDR2 are SGHRS and YFSETQ. V lost 0 bases and J lost 4, with 11 bases in between. The CDR3 has 15 residues. CDR3 loop: CASSLATGIGNTIYF. CDR3 nucleotide sequence: TGCGCCAGCAGCTTGGCAACAGGGATAGGAAACACCATATATTTT.

The CDR3 DNA follows: TGTGCCAGCAGTTTATCGGCCACGACACAGGGATATGGCTACACCTTC. Protein: CASSLSATTQGYGYTF. The chain uses TRBV27 and TRBJ1-2; possible D gene TRBD1, 6 bases. V lost 0 bases and J lost 5, with 16 bases in between. Germline CDR1 and CDR2: MNHEY and SMNVEV (reference sequence). The CDR3 has 16 residues.

V usage is TRBV30 and J usage is TRBJ1-4, with D maybe TRBD1 (6 bases). The germline CDR1 and CDR2 sequences are GTSNPN and SVGIG (reference sequence). This CDR3 is built from 14 residues. V shed 4 bases and J shed 3 bases, with 12 bases lying between them. This CDR3 reads CAWKKGVSNEKLFF. CDR3 in DNA: TGTGCCTGGAAGAAGGGGGTATCTAATGAAAAACTGTTTTTT.

This clone was seen a single time. J is TRBJ1-5 and V is TRBV7-2; 11 bases are a match to TRBD1. This CDR3 is 16 amino acids long. Germline V gene sequence: CDR1 SGHTA, CDR2 FQGNSA. Germline trimming cut 5 bases from V and 1 base from J; bases unmatched to any gene: 4. The CDR3 loop is CASSPDRGRSNQPQHF. CDR3 nucleotides: TGTGCCAGCAGCCCGGACAGGGGGCGAAGCAATCAGCCCCAGCATTTT. The full variable domain, completed using reference TRBV7-2 and TRBJ1-5, is GAGVSQSPSNKVTEKGKDVELRCDPISGHTALYWYRQSLGQGLEFLIYFQGNSAPDKSGLPSDRFSAERTGGSVSTLTIQRTQQEDSAVYLCASSPDRGRSNQPQHFGDGTRLSIL.

V and J are TRBV29-1 and TRBJ1-6, with D possibly being TRBD1 (6 bases). This CDR3 has 13 residues. The V end was cut by 7 bases, the J end by 9 bases, with 16 bases between. Germline CDR1 is SQVTM and CDR2 is ANQGSEA. The CDR3 coding sequence is TGCAGCGCGGAACGGGGGGGCCCTTCACCCCTCCACTTT. Residues: CSAERGGPSPLHF.

CDR3 amino acids: CASGTHERNGPQHF. The CDR3 DNA is TGTGCCAGCGGGACACACGAGCGAAACGGGCCCCAGCATTTT. The chain joins TRBV6-4 to TRBJ1-5; D is possibly TRBD1 (6 bases). V dropped 8 bases and J dropped 9 bases, with 20 bases sitting between them. In germline, CDR1 is MRHNA, CDR2 SNTAGT. This CDR3 has 14 amino acids.

The rearrangement joins TRBV4-3 to TRBJ2-1; TRBD2 might be the D (5 bases). This CDR3 has 17 amino acids. CDR1 LGHNA and CDR2 YSLEER come from the germline V gene. V dropped 0 bases and J dropped 3 bases, with 15 bases sitting between them. Here the CDR3 DNA reads TGCGCCAGCAGCCAAGATGGTCCCCGGGGTGTCTACAATGAGCAGTTCTTC. It is translated as CASSQDGPRGVYNEQFF.

This sequence joins TRBV5-4 and TRBJ2-4, with TRBD1 matching 7 bases. Germline trimming cut 0 bases from V and 1 base from J; bases unmatched to any gene: 4. The CDR3 sequence is 16 residues long. The germline V gene encodes CDR1 SGHNT and CDR2 YYREEE (reference sequence). The CDR3 reads CASSLGGGPAKNIQYF. In nucleotides, the CDR3 is TGTGCCAGCAGCTTGGGAGGGGGCCCTGCCAAAAACATTCAGTACTTC.

This chain links TRBV27 with TRBJ2-7, with 9 bases that match TRBD1. This CDR3 is 14 amino acids long. Unmatched junction bases numbered 6, after V lost 3 bases and J lost 6 bases. Germline V CDR1 and CDR2: MNHEY, SMNVEV (reference sequence). The CDR3 is CASSFRDRAGEQYF. The CDR3 DNA follows: TGTGCCAGCAGTTTCCGGGACAGGGCTGGCGAGCAGTACTTC.

V gene TRBV4-3 combines with J gene TRBJ2-1; 7 bases are shared with TRBD1. The CDR3 sequence is 13 residues long. Per germline, CDR1 LGHNA and CDR2 YSLEER. The trim removed 6 bases at V and 6 bases at J, leaving 5 bases unmatched. CDR3 in DNA: TGCGCCAGCAGACAGTCAGGGGGCAATGAGCAGTTCTTC. It specifies CASRQSGGNEQFF.

J is TRBJ2-3 and V is TRBV11-2, with 12 nucleotides matching TRBD2. The germline V gene has CDR1 SGHAT and CDR2 FQNNGV. The V segment lost 4 bases and the J segment 0 bases; nucleotides outside the gene matches: 14. This CDR3 contains 20 residues. The DNA for the CDR3 is TGTGCCAGCAGCTCAGATACTAGCGGGAGGCCCGTACTCAGCACAGATACGCAGTATTTT. Translating it yields CASSSDTSGRPVLSTDTQYF.

The rearrangement joins TRBV5-4 to TRBJ1-6; a weak D match, TRBD1 (6 bases). The CDR3 contains 15 residues. Germline CDR1 SGHNT, CDR2 YYREEE (reference sequence). Trimming removed 5 bases from V and 8 bases from J, with 17 bases in between. CDR3 protein: CASSSQLGADSPLHF. DNA for the CDR3: TGTGCCAGCAGTAGCCAATTGGGGGCTGATTCACCCCTCCACTTT. Supplemented by reference TRBV5-4 and TRBJ1-6, the full variable domain reads ETGVTQSPTHLIKTRGQQVTLRCSSQSGHNTVSWYQQALGQGPQFIFQYYREEENGRGNFPPRFSGLQFPNYSSELNVNALELDDSALYLCASSSQLGADSPLHFGNGTRLTVT.

J is TRBJ2-7 and V is TRBV11-3; the D is unclear. There are 13 residues in the CDR3. Germline V CDR1 and CDR2: SGHNT, YENEEA. The V end lost 5 bases, the J end lost 0 bases, and 8 bases lay between the germline ends. The CDR3 here is CASSRTSSYEQYF. DNA for the CDR3: TGTGCCAGCAGCCGTACCAGCTCCTACGAGCAGTACTTC.

In this sample, this clone turned up once. The CDR3 DNA reads TGTGCCAGCAGTGAATCTCGGACAGGGAACAATCAGCCCCAGCATTTT. Encoded protein: CASSESRTGNNQPQHF. The chain recombines TRBV6-1 with TRBJ1-5, with 8 bases that match TRBD1. Losses at the gene ends were 2 bases for V and 3 bases for J; bases not matched to a gene: 6. This CDR3 is built from 16 residues. Germline V CDR1 and CDR2: MNHNS, SASEGT.

V usage is TRBV28 and J usage is TRBJ1-2, with TRBD1 as a possible D gene (6 bases). The germline V and J ends were trimmed by 3 bases and 1 base, with 18 bases remaining between them. This CDR3 comprises 17 residues. Germline CDR1 MDHEN, CDR2 SYDVKM. CDR3 sequence (DNA): TGTGCCAGCAGTTTGTCACAGACCACAGGGTTTAACTATGGCTACACCTTC. It yields the protein CASSLSQTTGFNYGYTF.

This chain connects TRBV2 to TRBJ2-7; 9 positions agree with TRBD1. Germline V CDR1 and CDR2: SNHLY, FYNNEI. The trim removed 10 bases at V and 6 bases at J, leaving 10 bases unmatched. This CDR3 spans 13 amino acids. The DNA for the CDR3 is TGTGCCACGCAGGGGACAGGGCTTGGCGAGCAGTACTTC. Protein sequence: CATQGTGLGEQYF.

This clone was seen a few times. The chain is built from TRBV4-3 and TRBJ2-7, with D uncertain. There are 14 residues in the CDR3. The germline V gene encodes CDR1 LGHNA and CDR2 YSLEER. Trimming shortened V by 0 bases and J by 2 bases, and 8 bases separated the two germline ends. The DNA for the CDR3 is TGCGCCAGCAGCCAAGATAGAACGACCTACGAGCAGTACTTC. It yields the protein CASSQDRTTYEQYF.

This chain connects TRBV5-1 to TRBJ1-4, with D hard to call. The V end was cut by 4 bases, the J end by 0 bases, with 13 bases between. This CDR3 has 16 residues. Germline loops: CDR1 SGHRS, CDR2 YFSETQ. The CDR3 DNA reads as TGCGCCAGCAGCACGGCAGCGTCACCAACTAATGAAAAACTGTTTTTT. It yields the protein CASSTAASPTNEKLFF.

This clone showed up many times. The chain is built from TRBV28 and TRBJ2-7, with D possibly being TRBD2 (6 bases). The CDR3 runs 14 residues. The V gene lost 6 bases and the J gene lost 2 bases, with 14 bases spanning the gap. The V gene's germline CDR1 is MDHEN and CDR2 SYDVKM. The chain's CDR3 is CASRDGGITYEQYF. The CDR3 coding sequence is TGTGCCAGCAGGGATGGAGGGATCACCTACGAGCAGTACTTC.

The genes are TRBV10-3 and TRBJ1-4; 10 bases align to TRBD1. The CDR3 loop spans 17 amino acids. V gave up 2 bases and J gave up 4 bases; unmatched junction bases: 7. Germline V gene lookup returns CDR1 ENHRY and CDR2 SYGVKD. The CDR3 nucleotides are TGTGCCATCAGTGAGACAAACGGACAGGGGGGTAATGAAAAACTGTTTTTT. Translating gives CAISETNGQGGNEKLFF.

This sequence joins TRBV28 and TRBJ1-5, with D possibly TRBD1 on 6 matching bases. Trimming stripped 5 bases from V and 6 bases from J, with 14 bases between. Germline CDR1 and CDR2: MDHEN and SYDVKM. This CDR3 has 14 amino acids. This CDR3 is CASSVQGPSQPQHF. The CDR3 DNA sequence: TGTGCCAGCAGTGTACAGGGACCGAGTCAGCCCCAGCATTTT. Combining the CDR3 with reference TRBV28 and TRBJ1-5 gives the whole variable domain DVKVTQSSRYLVKRTGEKVFLECVQDMDHENMFWYRQDPGLGLRLIYFSYDVKMKEKGDIPEGYSVSREKKERFSLILESASTNQTSMYLCASSVQGPSQPQHFGDGTRLSIL.

The chain is built from TRBV5-6 and TRBJ2-7; TRBD1 agrees at 7 bases. J gave up 3 bases and V 4 bases, and 10 bases lay outside the gene matches. This CDR3 has 15 residues. Germline CDR1 reads SGHDT; CDR2 reads YYEEEE. CDR3 sequence: CASSRVGQPVYEQYF. The CDR3 DNA is TGTGCCAGCAGCCGTGTGGGACAGCCTGTCTACGAGCAGTACTTC.

This rearrangement joins TRBV6-2 or TRBV6-3 to TRBJ2-6, with 9 bases that match TRBD1. This CDR3 region has 18 residues. The germline CDR1 and CDR2 sequences are MNHEY and SVGEGT. Trimming at V came to 2 bases and at J to 3 bases, leaving 8 bases not matched to a gene. The CDR3 region is CASSYPPGQGFGANVLTF. The CDR3 DNA sequence: TGTGCCAGCAGTTACCCTCCGGGACAGGGATTTGGGGCCAACGTCCTGACTTTC.

This chain links TRBV10-1 with TRBJ2-3; 9 bases are shared with TRBD1. Germline CDR1 is WNHNN and CDR2 is SYGVQD (reference sequence). This CDR3 has 16 amino acids. V lost 4 bases to trimming and J lost 1 base; unmatched junction nucleotides: 6. The CDR3 region is CASSGTGGAGTDTQYF. Here the CDR3 DNA reads TGCGCCAGCAGTGGCACAGGGGGCGCAGGCACAGATACGCAGTATTTT.

The V gene is TRBV3-1 (or the pseudogene TRBV3-2), the J gene TRBJ2-3; D is unresolved. There are 14 residues in the CDR3. The ends were cut back, 0 bases at V and 6 bases at J, with 10 bases in the middle. The germline gives CDR1 LGHDT, CDR2 YNNKEL (reference sequence). CDR3 sequence reads: CASSQEPSIDTQYF. For the CDR3, the DNA is TGTGCCAGCAGCCAAGAACCCTCTATCGATACGCAGTATTTT.

The chain recombines TRBV28 with TRBJ2-5; no firm D call. Trimming stripped 2 bases from V and 0 bases from J, with 7 bases between. CDR1 is MDHEN and CDR2 is SYDVKM in the germline V gene. The CDR3 has 14 amino acids. The CDR3 loop reads CASSLGDYQETQYF. The DNA for the CDR3 is TGTGCCAGCAGTTTAGGAGACTACCAAGAGACCCAGTACTTC.

The CDR3 sequence: CASSTRTANTEAFF. The CDR3 region has the DNA TGTGCCAGTAGTACCCGGACAGCGAACACTGAAGCTTTCTTT. The J gene is TRBJ1-1, the V gene TRBV19; maybe TRBD1 (6 bases). This CDR3 has 14 amino acids. CDR1 is LNHDA, CDR2 SQIVND, per germline (reference sequence). V lost 4 bases to trimming and J lost 1 base, with 10 bases between them.

The CDR3 DNA sequence: TGTGCCAGCAGCCAAGGAACAGGCTGGAGCTACACCTTC. Translated, it gives CASSQGTGWSYTF. J is TRBJ1-2 and V is TRBV14; a possible D gene is TRBD1 (5 bases). Germline CDR1 and CDR2: SGHDN and FVKESK. This CDR3 contains 13 residues. V was pared by 1 base and J by 9 bases, with 12 bases between.

In its sample, this clone was seen once. The chain employs TRBV4-2 and TRBJ1-3; no firm D call. The CDR3 runs to 18 residues. V lost 0 bases, J lost 2 bases, and 17 bases lay in between. Germline values: CDR1 LGHNA, CDR2 YNFKEQ. The DNA for the CDR3 is TGTGCCAGCAGCCAAGATGTCCCGGGAGGATGGGCTGGAAACACCATATATTTT. Amino acids: CASSQDVPGGWAGNTIYF.